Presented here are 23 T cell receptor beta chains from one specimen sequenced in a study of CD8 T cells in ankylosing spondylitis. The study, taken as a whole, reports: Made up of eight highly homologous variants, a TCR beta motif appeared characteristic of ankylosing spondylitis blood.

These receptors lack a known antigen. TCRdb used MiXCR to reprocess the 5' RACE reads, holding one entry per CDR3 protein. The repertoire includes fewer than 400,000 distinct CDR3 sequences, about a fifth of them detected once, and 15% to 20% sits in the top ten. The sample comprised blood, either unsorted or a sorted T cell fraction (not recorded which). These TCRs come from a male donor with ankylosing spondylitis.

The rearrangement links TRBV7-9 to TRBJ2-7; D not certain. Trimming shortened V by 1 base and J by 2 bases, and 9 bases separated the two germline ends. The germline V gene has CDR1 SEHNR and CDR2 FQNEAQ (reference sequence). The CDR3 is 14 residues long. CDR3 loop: CASSLGNWPYEQYF. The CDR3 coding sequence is TGTGCCAGCAGCTTAGGGAACTGGCCCTACGAGCAGTACTTC.

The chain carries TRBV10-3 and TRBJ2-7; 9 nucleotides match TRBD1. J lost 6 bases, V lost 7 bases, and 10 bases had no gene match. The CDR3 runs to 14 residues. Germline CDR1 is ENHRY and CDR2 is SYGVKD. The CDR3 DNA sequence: TGTGCCATCATCCGGGACAGGGCAATCGGCGAGCAGTACTTC. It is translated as CAIIRDRAIGEQYF.

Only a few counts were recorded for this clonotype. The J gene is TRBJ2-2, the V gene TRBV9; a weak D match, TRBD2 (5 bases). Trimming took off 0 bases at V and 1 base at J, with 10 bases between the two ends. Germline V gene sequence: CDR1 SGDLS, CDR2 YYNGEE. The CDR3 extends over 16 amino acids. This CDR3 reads CASSVAGGLNTGELFF. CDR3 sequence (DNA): TGTGCCAGCAGCGTAGCTGGCGGGCTGAACACCGGGGAGCTGTTTTTT.

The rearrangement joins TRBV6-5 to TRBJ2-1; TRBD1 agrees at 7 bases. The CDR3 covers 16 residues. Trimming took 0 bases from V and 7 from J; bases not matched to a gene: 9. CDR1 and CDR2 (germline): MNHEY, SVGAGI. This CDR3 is CASSYSKGRGTNEQFF. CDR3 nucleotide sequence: TGTGCCAGCAGTTACTCGAAAGGCAGGGGGACGAATGAGCAGTTCTTC.

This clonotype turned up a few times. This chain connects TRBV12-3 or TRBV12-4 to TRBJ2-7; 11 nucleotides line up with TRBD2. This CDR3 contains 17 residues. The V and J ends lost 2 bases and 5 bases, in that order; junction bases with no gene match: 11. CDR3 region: CASSLRSSGRRVHEQYF. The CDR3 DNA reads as TGTGCCAGCAGTTTACGGTCTAGCGGGAGGAGGGTTCACGAGCAGTACTTC.

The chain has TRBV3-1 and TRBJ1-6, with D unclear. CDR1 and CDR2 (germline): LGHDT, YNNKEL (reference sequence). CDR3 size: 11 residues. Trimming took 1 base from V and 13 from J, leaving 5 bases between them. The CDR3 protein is CASSQGDPLHF. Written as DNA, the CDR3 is TGTGCCAGCAGCCAAGGCGATCCCCTCCACTTT.

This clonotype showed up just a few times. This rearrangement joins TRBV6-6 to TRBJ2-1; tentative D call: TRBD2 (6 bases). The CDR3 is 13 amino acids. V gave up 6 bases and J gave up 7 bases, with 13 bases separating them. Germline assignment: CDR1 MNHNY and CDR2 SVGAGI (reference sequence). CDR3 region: CASSLGGWNEQFF. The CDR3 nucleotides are TGTGCCAGCAGCCTTGGGGGGTGGAATGAGCAGTTCTTC.

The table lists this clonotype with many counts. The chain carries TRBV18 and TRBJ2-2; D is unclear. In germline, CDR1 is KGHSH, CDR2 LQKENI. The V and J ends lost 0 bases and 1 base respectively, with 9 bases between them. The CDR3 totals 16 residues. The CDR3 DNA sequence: TGTGCCAGCTCACCACCGACGGGCCTGAACACCGGGGAGCTGTTTTTT. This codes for CASSPPTGLNTGELFF.

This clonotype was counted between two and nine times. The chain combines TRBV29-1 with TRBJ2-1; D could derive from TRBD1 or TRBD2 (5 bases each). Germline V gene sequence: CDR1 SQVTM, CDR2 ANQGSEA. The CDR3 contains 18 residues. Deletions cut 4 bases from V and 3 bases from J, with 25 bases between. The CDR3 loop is CSVAAGHGTPQVYNEQFF. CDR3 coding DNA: TGCAGCGTTGCGGCGGGCCACGGGACGCCTCAAGTCTACAATGAGCAGTTCTTC.

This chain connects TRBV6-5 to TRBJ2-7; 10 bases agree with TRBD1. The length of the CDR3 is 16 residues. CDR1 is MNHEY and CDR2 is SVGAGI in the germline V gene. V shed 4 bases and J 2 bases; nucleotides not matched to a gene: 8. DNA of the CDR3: TGTGCCAGCAGTTCCCCCGGGACAGGGGTAGCCTACGAGCAGTACTTC. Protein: CASSSPGTGVAYEQYF.

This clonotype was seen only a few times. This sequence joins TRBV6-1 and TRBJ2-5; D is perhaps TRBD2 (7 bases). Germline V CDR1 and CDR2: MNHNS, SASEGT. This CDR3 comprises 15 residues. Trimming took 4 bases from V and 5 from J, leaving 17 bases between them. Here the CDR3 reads CASSAFQGRGETQYF. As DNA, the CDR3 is TGTGCCAGCAGTGCATTTCAGGGGAGGGGGGAGACCCAGTACTTC.

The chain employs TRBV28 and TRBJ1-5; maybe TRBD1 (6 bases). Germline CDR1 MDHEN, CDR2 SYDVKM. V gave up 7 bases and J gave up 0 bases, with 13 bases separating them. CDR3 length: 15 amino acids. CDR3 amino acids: CASKTQGYSNQPQHF. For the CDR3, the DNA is TGTGCCAGCAAAACACAGGGTTATAGCAATCAGCCCCAGCATTTT.

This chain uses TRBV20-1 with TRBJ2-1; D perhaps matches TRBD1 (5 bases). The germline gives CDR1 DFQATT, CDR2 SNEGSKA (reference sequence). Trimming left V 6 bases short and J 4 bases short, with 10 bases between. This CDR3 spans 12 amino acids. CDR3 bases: TGCAGTGCCTTGGACAATTACAATGAGCAGTTCTTC. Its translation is CSALDNYNEQFF.

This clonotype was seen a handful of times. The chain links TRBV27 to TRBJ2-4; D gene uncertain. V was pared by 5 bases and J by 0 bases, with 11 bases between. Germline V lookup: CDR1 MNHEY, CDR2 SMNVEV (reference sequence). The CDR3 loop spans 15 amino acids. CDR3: CASSPWPLAKNIQYF. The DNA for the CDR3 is TGTGCCAGCAGTCCCTGGCCTCTAGCCAAAAACATTCAGTACTTC.

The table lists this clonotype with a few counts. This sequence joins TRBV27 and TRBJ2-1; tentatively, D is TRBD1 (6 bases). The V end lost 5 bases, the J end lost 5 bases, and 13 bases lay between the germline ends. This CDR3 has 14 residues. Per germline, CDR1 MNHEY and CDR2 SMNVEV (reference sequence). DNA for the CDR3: TGTGCCAGCAGTCAGACAGGCCGACACAATGAGCAGTTCTTC. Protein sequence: CASSQTGRHNEQFF.

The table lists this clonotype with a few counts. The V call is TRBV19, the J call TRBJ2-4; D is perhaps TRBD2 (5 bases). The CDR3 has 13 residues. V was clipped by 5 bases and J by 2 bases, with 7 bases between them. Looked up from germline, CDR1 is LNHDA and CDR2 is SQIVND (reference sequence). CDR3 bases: TGTGCCAGTAGTCCGGGGTCCAAAAACATTCAGTACTTC. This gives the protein CASSPGSKNIQYF.

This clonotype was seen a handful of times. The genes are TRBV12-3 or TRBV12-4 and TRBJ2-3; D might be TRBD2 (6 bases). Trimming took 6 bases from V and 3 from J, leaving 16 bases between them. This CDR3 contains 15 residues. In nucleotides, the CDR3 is TGTGCCAGCAGCCAGAGCGGGTTACGTACAGATACGCAGTATTTT. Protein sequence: CASSQSGLRTDTQYF.

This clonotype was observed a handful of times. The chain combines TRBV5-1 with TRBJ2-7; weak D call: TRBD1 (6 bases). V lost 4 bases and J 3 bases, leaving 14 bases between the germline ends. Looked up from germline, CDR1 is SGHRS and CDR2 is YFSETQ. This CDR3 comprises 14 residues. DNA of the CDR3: TGCGCCAGCAGCACAGGGACGTCGGGCTACGAGCAGTACTTC. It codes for CASSTGTSGYEQYF.

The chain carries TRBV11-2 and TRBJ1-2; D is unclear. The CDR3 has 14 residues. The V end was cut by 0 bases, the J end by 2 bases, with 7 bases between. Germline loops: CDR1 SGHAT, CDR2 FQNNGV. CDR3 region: CASSLDGQNYGYTF. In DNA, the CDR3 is TGTGCCAGCAGCTTAGATGGCCAGAACTATGGCTACACCTTC.

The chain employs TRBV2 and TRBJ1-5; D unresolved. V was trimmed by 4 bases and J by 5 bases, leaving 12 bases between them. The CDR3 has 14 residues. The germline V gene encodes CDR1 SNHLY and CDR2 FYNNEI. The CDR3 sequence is CASSGSGRDQPQHF. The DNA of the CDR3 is TGTGCCAGCAGTGGGTCGGGGAGGGATCAGCCCCAGCATTTT.

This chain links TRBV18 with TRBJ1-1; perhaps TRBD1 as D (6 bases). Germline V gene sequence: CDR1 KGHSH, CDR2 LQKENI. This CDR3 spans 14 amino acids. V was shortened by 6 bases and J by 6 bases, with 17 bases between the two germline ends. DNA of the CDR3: TGTGCCAGCTCCACCTCCCTACAGGGCTCTGAAGCTTTCTTT. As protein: CASSTSLQGSEAFF.

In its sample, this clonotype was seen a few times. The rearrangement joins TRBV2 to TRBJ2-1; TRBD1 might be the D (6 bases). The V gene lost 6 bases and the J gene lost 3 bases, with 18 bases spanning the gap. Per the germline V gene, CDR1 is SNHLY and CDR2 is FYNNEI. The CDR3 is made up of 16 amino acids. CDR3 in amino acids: CASRGAEGRSYNEQFF. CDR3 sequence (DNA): TGTGCCAGCAGGGGGGCTGAAGGGCGGAGCTACAATGAGCAGTTCTTC. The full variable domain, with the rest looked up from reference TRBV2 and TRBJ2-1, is EPEVTQTPSHQVTQMGQEVILRCVPISNHLYFYWYRQILGQKVEFLVSFYNNEISEKSEIFDDQFSVERPDGSNFTLKIRSTKLEDSAMYFCASRGAEGRSYNEQFFGPGTRLTVL.

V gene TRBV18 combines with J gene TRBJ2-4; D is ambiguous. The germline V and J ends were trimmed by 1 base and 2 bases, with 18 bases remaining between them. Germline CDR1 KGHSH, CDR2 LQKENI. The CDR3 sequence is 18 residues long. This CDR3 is CASSPRFFTNSPKNIQYF. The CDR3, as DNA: TGTGCCAGCTCACCACGGTTTTTTACCAACAGCCCCAAAAACATTCAGTACTTC.